This T cell receptor beta chain was identified in a study of chemoradiotherapy in HPV16-positive cancers. About the study: Candidate HPV-specific clones and shared TCR motifs came from two HPV16-positive patients. Findings and limits, study-wide: The functional HPV-specific definition rests on just a couple of HPV16-positive patients. Candidate HPV-specific clones and E7-related TCR motifs grew in tumor during treatment.

Samples were taken several times over chemoradiotherapy. Generated by immunoSEQ multiplex PCR, the TCRdb table keeps only in-frame clones and is missing some. The sample holds tens of thousands of clones; roughly 94% are singletons and the top ten take more than 2.5%. This CDR3 is built from 14 residues. The V gene's germline CDR1 is SGHRS and CDR2 YFSETQ. V was clipped by 10 bases and J by 3 bases; unmatched bases: 8. On this clone: Its antigen is as yet unknown.

Sampling took place from a patient who underwent chemoradiotherapy. The chain joins TRBV5-1 to TRBJ2-2; 8 bases map to TRBD1. The clonotype was recovered from a human donor with HPV-associated anogenital cancer. CDR3 bases: TGCGCCGTTCGCAGGGGGCAGGACACCGGGGAGCTGTTTTTT. Translating gives CAVRRGQDTGELFF.